Presented here are 32 T cell receptor beta chains from one specimen sequenced in a study of tissue T cells after allogeneic stem cell transplantation. Method: immunoSEQ multiplex PCR; TCRdb's copy keeps in-frame clones and lacks some. The sample shows under 30,000 clones, around 79% of them seen only once. The sequenced sample was tissue from the ileum, obtained at autopsy. The source of these receptors is a female donor of 60 years or more with lung cancer.

The chain carries TRBV11-3 and TRBJ2-1; 9 bases are a match to TRBD1. CDR1 is SGHNT and CDR2 is YENEEA in the germline V gene. The CDR3 extends over 15 amino acids. V shed 5 bases and J 6 bases; nucleotides not matched to a gene: 8. CDR3 sequence: CASSPRDRVFNEQFF. The DNA of the CDR3 is TGTGCCAGCAGCCCCCGGGACAGGGTCTTCAATGAGCAGTTCTTC.

J is TRBJ1-4 and V is TRBV5-1; D gene uncertain. CDR1 and CDR2 from the germline V gene are SGHRS and YFSETQ. CDR3 length: 15 residues. V was clipped by 0 bases and J by 5 bases, with 11 bases between them. CDR3: CASSLGHVANEKLFF. DNA of the CDR3: TGCGCCAGCAGCTTGGGACACGTAGCGAATGAAAAACTGTTTTTT.

DNA for the CDR3: TGCGCCAGCAGCCCAGAGACAGGCTCCACTGAAGCTTTCTTT. Its translation: CASSPETGSTEAFF. V usage is TRBV4-3 and J usage is TRBJ1-1, with a possible D match to TRBD1 (6 bases). Germline V gene sequence: CDR1 LGHNA, CDR2 YSLEER. The germline V and J ends were trimmed by 4 bases and 4 bases, with 13 bases remaining between them. CDR3 size: 14 residues.

V usage is TRBV19 and J usage is TRBJ1-2, with D possibly being TRBD1 (6 bases). The CDR3 extends over 14 amino acids. V gave up 6 bases and J gave up 2 bases, with 13 bases separating them. The germline CDR1 and CDR2 sequences are LNHDA and SQIVND (reference sequence). CDR3 bases: TGTGCCAGTAGGCCCGACAGGTCAAACTATGGCTACACCTTC. Its translation: CASRPDRSNYGYTF.

The chain carries TRBV10-1 and TRBJ1-5; D remains unclear. V lost 2 bases, J lost 0 bases, and 5 bases lay in between. There are 14 residues in the CDR3. Germline lookup yields CDR1 WNHNN and CDR2 SYGVQD (reference sequence). CDR3 sequence (DNA): TGCGCCAGCAGTGAGCCGGGTAGCAATCAGCCCCAGCATTTT. Encoded protein: CASSEPGSNQPQHF.

The gene calls are TRBV5-1 and TRBJ1-2; a weak D match, TRBD1 (6 bases). Trimming stripped 0 bases from V and 5 bases from J, with 14 bases between. This CDR3 is 15 amino acids long. Germline CDR1 SGHRS, CDR2 YFSETQ. In DNA, the CDR3 is TGCGCCAGCAGCTTGGGGGGGCGGACGGGATATGGCTACACCTTC. Amino acid sequence: CASSLGGRTGYGYTF.

This clone was counted a few times. The V and J genes are TRBV19 and TRBJ1-5, with D hard to call. The V gene's germline CDR1 is LNHDA and CDR2 SQIVND (reference sequence). The CDR3 is made up of 14 amino acids. Trimming cost V 6 bases and J 11 bases, with 20 bases left between them. CDR3 coding DNA: TGTGCCAGTAGGGGCTACGTGGAGAATGGGGCCCAGCATTTT. It specifies CASRGYVENGAQHF.

The chain joins TRBV30 to TRBJ2-7; the D is unclear. The CDR3 has 11 amino acids. V was trimmed by 3 bases and J by 4 bases, leaving 7 bases between them. Germline-derived CDR1 and CDR2 are GTSNPN and SVGIG (reference sequence). The CDR3 loop is CAWRGRYEQYF. CDR3 in DNA: TGTGCCTGGAGGGGAAGGTACGAGCAGTACTTC.

The chain recombines TRBV30 with TRBJ2-1; TRBD2 is a possible D gene (5 bases). The ends were cut back, 3 bases at V and 7 bases at J, with 13 bases in the middle. The CDR3 consists of 13 residues. Germline V CDR1 and CDR2: GTSNPN, SVGIG (reference sequence). CDR3 loop: CAWRRSPGNEQFF. DNA for the CDR3: TGTGCCTGGAGAAGAAGCCCGGGGAATGAGCAGTTCTTC.

This chain joins TRBV9 and TRBJ2-6; the match to TRBD1 covers 8 bases. The CDR3 totals 17 residues. V shed 4 bases and J 0 bases; nucleotides not matched to a gene: 6. Germline assignment: CDR1 SGDLS and CDR2 YYNGEE. CDR3 coding DNA: TGTGCCAGCAGCCCCCGACAGGGGCGCTCTGGGGCCAACGTCCTGACTTTC. Translated, it gives CASSPRQGRSGANVLTF.

This chain uses TRBV2 with TRBJ1-6; D unresolved. V shed 4 bases and J shed 9 bases, with 25 bases lying between them. This CDR3 region has 18 residues. Germline V gene lookup returns CDR1 SNHLY and CDR2 FYNNEI. CDR3: CASSGLFSYTSVGSPLHF. The CDR3 DNA follows: TGTGCCAGCAGTGGACTGTTCTCCTATACCTCGGTCGGTTCACCCCTCCACTTT. Supplemented by reference TRBV2 and TRBJ1-6, the full variable domain reads EPEVTQTPSHQVTQMGQEVILRCVPISNHLYFYWYRQILGQKVEFLVSFYNNEISEKSEIFDDQFSVERPDGSNFTLKIRSTKLEDSAMYFCASSGLFSYTSVGSPLHFGNGTRLTVT.

This chain connects TRBV7-6 to TRBJ1-1; D call uncertain. The CDR3 runs 13 residues. The ends were cut back, 0 bases at V and 5 bases at J, with 7 bases in the middle. Germline V lookup: CDR1 SGHVS, CDR2 FNYEAQ. The CDR3: CASSLAPRTEAFF. The DNA for the CDR3 is TGTGCCAGCAGCTTAGCGCCGAGGACTGAAGCTTTCTTT.

The chain couples TRBV11-3 to TRBJ2-7; D is possibly TRBD2 (7 bases). CDR3 length equals 17 residues. Germline loops: CDR1 SGHNT, CDR2 YENEEA. Trimming left V 8 bases short and J 3 bases short, with 26 bases between. CDR3 in amino acids: CASRSWGGGAKGYEQYF. CDR3 DNA: TGTGCCAGCCGCTCCTGGGGTGGGGGGGCGAAAGGCTACGAGCAGTACTTC.

This clone was recorded a few times. This chain uses TRBV5-6 with TRBJ2-1, with D possibly TRBD2 on 6 matching bases. This CDR3 spans 16 amino acids. Trimming pared 0 bases from V and 3 bases from J, leaving 13 bases between. CDR1 is SGHDT and CDR2 is YYEEEE in the germline V gene. The CDR3 nucleotides are TGTGCCAGCAGCTTGGAGGCGGGAAGAGTCTACAATGAGCAGTTCTTC. It encodes CASSLEAGRVYNEQFF.

This chain uses TRBV20-1 with TRBJ2-3, with D hard to call. Germline V gives CDR1 DFQATT, CDR2 SNEGSKA (reference sequence). The CDR3 sequence is 12 residues long. The V gene lost 3 bases and the J gene lost 1 base, with 5 bases spanning the gap. CDR3: CSASSRTDTQYF. The CDR3 DNA follows: TGCAGTGCTAGTTCGCGCACAGATACGCAGTATTTT.

This clone was observed a few times. The chain has TRBV7-6 and TRBJ1-5, with unresolved D. The CDR3 has 16 amino acids. Germline loops: CDR1 SGHVS, CDR2 FNYEAQ. The ends were cut back, 1 base at V and 0 bases at J, with 10 bases in the middle. CDR3 sequence (DNA): TGTGCCAGCAGCTTAGGGTCGGCACATAGCAATCAGCCCCAGCATTTT. This gives the protein CASSLGSAHSNQPQHF.

The CDR3 is CASSGWEGANVLTF. CDR3 coding DNA: TGTGCCAGCAGCGGGTGGGAGGGGGCCAACGTCCTGACTTTC. The chain is built from TRBV27 and TRBJ2-6; the D gene is possibly TRBD2 (5 bases). The germline V gene has CDR1 MNHEY and CDR2 SMNVEV (reference sequence). V dropped 6 bases and J dropped 4 bases, with 10 bases sitting between them. The CDR3 length is 14 residues.

The chain is built from TRBV30 and TRBJ2-7; possibly TRBD1 for D (7 bases). The V end lost 8 bases, the J end lost 6 bases, and 32 bases lay between the germline ends. The germline V gene encodes CDR1 GTSNPN and CDR2 SVGIG (reference sequence). The CDR3 sequence is 17 residues long. CDR3 residues: CAGAGRLTGGGDGEQYF. The CDR3, as DNA: TGTGCCGGGGCGGGGCGGCTGACAGGAGGGGGCGATGGCGAGCAGTACTTC. The full variable domain, in which reference TRBV30 and TRBJ2-7 provide the parts outside the CDR3, is SQTIHQWPATLVQPVGSPLSLECTVEGTSNPNLYWYRQAAGRGLQLLFYSVGIGQISSEVPQNLSASRPQDRQFILSSKKLLLSDSGFYLCAGAGRLTGGGDGEQYFGPGTRLTVT.

The rearrangement links TRBV6-5 to TRBJ1-1, with 8 nucleotides matching TRBD1. The V and J ends lost 8 bases and 3 bases, in that order; junction bases with no gene match: 2. This CDR3 spans 12 amino acids. The germline V gene has CDR1 MNHEY and CDR2 SVGAGI. CDR3 in DNA: TGTGCCAGCCGGGACAGGCACACTGAAGCTTTCTTT. Protein: CASRDRHTEAFF.

The J gene is TRBJ2-5, the V gene TRBV19, with D perhaps TRBD1 (8 bases). Looked up from germline, CDR1 is LNHDA and CDR2 is SQIVND (reference sequence). The CDR3 extends over 14 amino acids. V shed 8 bases and J shed 2 bases, with 15 bases lying between them. Here the CDR3 DNA reads TGTGCCAGTGACAGGGGAGGGATGCAAGAGACCCAGTACTTC. Its protein is CASDRGGMQETQYF.

V gene TRBV29-1 combines with J gene TRBJ1-2; 9 nucleotides agree with TRBD1. This CDR3 is built from 13 residues. The V gene's germline CDR1 is SQVTM and CDR2 ANQGSEA. The V and J ends lost 6 bases and 6 bases, in that order; junction bases with no gene match: 8. The CDR3 nucleotides are TGCAGCGTGAGTAACAGGGGGCCTCATGGCTACACCTTC. Translating gives CSVSNRGPHGYTF.

This chain links TRBV4-3 with TRBJ2-7, with D perhaps given as TRBD1 or TRBD2 (6 bases each). The ends were cut back, 0 bases at V and 6 bases at J, with 12 bases in the middle. Germline values: CDR1 LGHNA, CDR2 YSLEER. This CDR3 spans 14 amino acids. CDR3 DNA: TGCGCCAGCAGCCAAGAACCCGGGGGCTTCGAGCAGTACTTC. It codes for CASSQEPGGFEQYF.

The rearrangement uses TRBV6-5 and TRBJ1-2; TRBD1 agrees at 8 bases. Germline V lookup: CDR1 MNHEY, CDR2 SVGAGI. The CDR3 totals 15 residues. The ends lost 0 bases at V and 6 bases at J; junction bases unmatched: 6. CDR3 nucleotide sequence: TGTGCCAGCAGTTACTCGGACAGGGCGTTAAATGGCTACACCTTC. It is translated as CASSYSDRALNGYTF.

The gene calls are TRBV19 and TRBJ1-6; D perhaps matches TRBD1 (6 bases). The CDR3 has 14 amino acids. Germline V lookup: CDR1 LNHDA, CDR2 SQIVND (reference sequence). V was pared by 4 bases and J by 7 bases, with 11 bases between. The CDR3 DNA sequence: TGTGCCAGTAGTAGAGACAGGCTAAATTCACCCCTCCACTTT. It is translated as CASSRDRLNSPLHF.

J is TRBJ2-6 and V is TRBV6-1; D unclear. Deletions cut 2 bases from V and 4 bases from J, with 12 bases between. CDR1 and CDR2 from the germline V gene are MNHNS and SASEGT. This CDR3 has 16 amino acids. DNA for the CDR3: TGTGCCAGCAGTGAAATGATGGTGGTCGGGGCCAACGTCCTGACTTTC. Amino acid sequence: CASSEMMVVGANVLTF.

The rearrangement links TRBV6-1 to TRBJ1-1, with 7 bases fitting TRBD1. The CDR3 has 15 residues. Germline CDR1 and CDR2: MNHNS and SASEGT. Trimming cost V 2 bases and J 5 bases; bases outside gene matches: 8. In DNA form, the CDR3 reads TGTGCCAGCAGTGAATGGGGACAGAGAGGGACTGAAGCTTTCTTT. This sequence encodes CASSEWGQRGTEAFF.

For the CDR3, the DNA is TGTGCCAGCAGGCGACAGGGGGCGTACACTGAAGCTTTCTTT. It codes for CASRRQGAYTEAFF. This sequence joins TRBV6-5 and TRBJ1-1, with 10 bases identical to TRBD1. Unmatched junction bases numbered 4, after V lost 6 bases and J lost 3 bases. This CDR3 region has 14 residues. Germline V gene lookup returns CDR1 MNHEY and CDR2 SVGAGI.

The gene calls are TRBV7-9 and TRBJ1-4, with D hard to call. Germline loops: CDR1 SEHNR, CDR2 FQNEAQ (reference sequence). The CDR3 is 15 residues long. The ends were cut back, 3 bases at V and 0 bases at J, with 8 bases in the middle. Here the CDR3 reads CASSLGSTTNEKLFF. The CDR3, as DNA: TGTGCCAGCAGCTTGGGTTCAACAACTAATGAAAAACTGTTTTTT.

This clone was counted a few times. V gene TRBV7-2 combines with J gene TRBJ2-1; 14 bases are shared with TRBD2. CDR1 is SGHTA, CDR2 FQGNSA, per germline. This CDR3 has 18 amino acids. The V and J ends lost 6 bases and 4 bases, in that order; junction bases with no gene match: 11. The CDR3 nucleotides read TGTGCCAGCAGGGGGACTAGCGGGGGACCTAGCAGATACAATGAGCAGTTCTTC. Amino acids: CASRGTSGGPSRYNEQFF.

The rearrangement links TRBV14 to TRBJ1-2, with 10 nucleotides matching TRBD1. Germline CDR1 reads SGHDN; CDR2 reads FVKESK. After removal of 4 bases from V and 5 bases from J, the junction contained 4 bases not matched to a gene. This CDR3 is 14 amino acids long. CDR3 nucleotide sequence: TGTGCCAGCAGCCCCTGGGACAGGGGATATGGCTACACCTTC. Amino acids: CASSPWDRGYGYTF.

Remarks on this clone: The same CDR3 is also encoded by other DNA sequences in this sample. The chain combines TRBV6-5 with TRBJ2-5; no clear D. Trimming shortened V by 5 bases and J by 0 bases, and 10 bases separated the two germline ends. Germline CDR1 MNHEY, CDR2 SVGAGI. The CDR3 has 14 amino acids. This CDR3 is CASSLRRDQETQYF. The CDR3 DNA reads as TGTGCCAGCAGTCTCCGGCGAGACCAAGAGACCCAGTACTTC.

The chain links TRBV9 to TRBJ2-4; no reliable D call. The CDR3 totals 17 residues. Deletions cut 2 bases from V and 1 base from J, with 16 bases between. Germline CDR1 and CDR2: SGDLS and YYNGEE. The DNA of the CDR3 is TGTGCCAGCAGCGTCGGTCCTCGGGCCACTGCCAAAAACATTCAGTACTTC. Amino acids: CASSVGPRATAKNIQYF. Complete variable domain (other parts from reference TRBV9 and TRBJ2-4): DSGVTQTPKHLITATGQRVTLRCSPRSGDLSVYWYQQSLDQGLQFLIQYYNGEERAKGNILERFSAQQFPDLHSELNLSSLELGDSALYFCASSVGPRATAKNIQYFGAGTRLSVL.